The T cell receptor (beta chain) described here comes from a study of PD-1 blockade in classical Hodgkin lymphoma. Study findings and constraints: Factors driving the repertoire differences, possibly disease activity or prior therapy, remain undefined. CD8+ TCR diversity did not rise significantly by C4D1, unlike CD4+. According to reports, newly diagnosed patients had lower baseline TCR diversity than healthy donors, and relapsed/refractory patients had lower baseline TCR diversity still.

In regard to this clone: Its antigen remains unknown.

Trimming pared 3 bases from V and 1 base from J, leaving 15 bases between. The length of the CDR3 is 16 residues. Per the germline V gene, CDR1 is KGHSH and CDR2 is LQKENI. Every patient was affected by relapse after autologous stem cell transplantation, while exposure to brentuximab vedotin was not uniform. The table came from immunoSEQ multiplex PCR; TCRdb's copy has only in-frame clones and leaves some out. Of about 30,000 clones in the sample, 55% to 75% were seen once. This rearrangement joins TRBV18 to TRBJ2-5, with D perhaps matching TRBD1 (6 bases). The sequencing here drew on peripheral blood mononuclear cells (PBMCs), taken before the second cycle of nivolumab. The receptor was isolated from a human donor with classical Hodgkin lymphoma. CDR3 protein: CASSPYSGQSQETQYF. CDR3 nucleotides: TGTGCCAGCTCACCGTACTCCGGACAGTCCCAAGAGACCCAGTACTTC.